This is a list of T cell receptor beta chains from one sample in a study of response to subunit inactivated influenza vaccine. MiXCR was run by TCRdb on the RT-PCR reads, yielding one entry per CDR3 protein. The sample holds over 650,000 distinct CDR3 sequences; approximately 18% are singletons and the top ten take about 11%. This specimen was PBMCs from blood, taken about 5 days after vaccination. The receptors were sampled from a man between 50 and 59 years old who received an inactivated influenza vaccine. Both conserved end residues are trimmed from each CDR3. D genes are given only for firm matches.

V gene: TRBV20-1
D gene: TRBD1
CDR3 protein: SANDRGRRVETQY

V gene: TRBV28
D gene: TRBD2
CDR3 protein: ASSLVAGLQETQY

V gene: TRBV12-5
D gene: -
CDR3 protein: ASGLVPGGGYT

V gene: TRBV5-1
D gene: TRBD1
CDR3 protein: ASSLGTGLF

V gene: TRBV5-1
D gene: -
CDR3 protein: ASSPRYRVTNEKLF

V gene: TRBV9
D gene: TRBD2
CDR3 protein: ASSERGDDYNEQF

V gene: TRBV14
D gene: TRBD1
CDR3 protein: ASSRYRGWANVLT

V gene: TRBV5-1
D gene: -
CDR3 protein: ASSFAPGEYEQY

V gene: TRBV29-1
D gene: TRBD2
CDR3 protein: SAKLAGGPQTGELF

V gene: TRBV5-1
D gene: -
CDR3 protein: ASSLTASREKLF

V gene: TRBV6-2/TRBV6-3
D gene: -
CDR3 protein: ASSYSRVGEQY

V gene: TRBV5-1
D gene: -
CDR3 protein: ASSRAANTGELF

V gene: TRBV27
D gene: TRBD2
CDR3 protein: ASTWGGSHNEQF

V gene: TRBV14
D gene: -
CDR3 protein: ASSQDWSGEQF

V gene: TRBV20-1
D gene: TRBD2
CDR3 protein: SARDLLAATDTQY

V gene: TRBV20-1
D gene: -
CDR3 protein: SASSLVYEQY

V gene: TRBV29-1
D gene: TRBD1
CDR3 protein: SAGQGPGSYEQY

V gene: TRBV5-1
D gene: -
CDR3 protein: ASSLETGNTEAF

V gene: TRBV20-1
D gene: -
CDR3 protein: SARAGAVGELF

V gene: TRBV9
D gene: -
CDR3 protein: ASSVYGGLTGELF

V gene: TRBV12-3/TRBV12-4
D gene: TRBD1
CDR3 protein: ASRARTGANTGELF

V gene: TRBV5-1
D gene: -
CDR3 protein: ASSLLSGTTDTQY

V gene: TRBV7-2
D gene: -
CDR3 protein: ASSLLAGWNEAF

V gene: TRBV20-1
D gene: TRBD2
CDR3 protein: SADERGTRNEQF

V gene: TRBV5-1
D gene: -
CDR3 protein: ASSPNWSSTDTQY

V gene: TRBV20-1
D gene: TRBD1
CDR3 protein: SATRQGVDYGYT

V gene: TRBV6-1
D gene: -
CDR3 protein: ASSEDRDPSYNEQF

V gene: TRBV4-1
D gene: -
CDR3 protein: ASSLFSGDATYEQY

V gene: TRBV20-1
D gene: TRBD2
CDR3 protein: SAQTSGTDTQY

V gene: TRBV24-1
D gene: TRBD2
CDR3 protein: ATQRGSSYNEQF

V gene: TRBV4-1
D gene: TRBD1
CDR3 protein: ASSHAGGQETQY

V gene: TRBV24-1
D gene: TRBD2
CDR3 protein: ATSVRSGGDTQY

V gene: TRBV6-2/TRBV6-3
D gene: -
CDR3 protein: ASSDIYWTAGNTIY

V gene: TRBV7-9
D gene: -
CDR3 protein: ASSLYPRDPYNEQF

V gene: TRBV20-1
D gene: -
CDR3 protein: SAYEGYEQY

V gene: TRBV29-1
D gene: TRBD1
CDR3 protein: SVEPRGQLQETQY

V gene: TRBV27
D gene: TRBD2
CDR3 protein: ASIDLAAHTGELF

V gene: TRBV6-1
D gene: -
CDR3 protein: ASRRGQFQATYNEQF

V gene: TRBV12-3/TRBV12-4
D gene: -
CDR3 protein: ASSLSGMDSPLH

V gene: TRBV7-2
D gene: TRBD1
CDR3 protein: ASSSHTGTGVGHGYT

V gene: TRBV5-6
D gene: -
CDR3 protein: ASSPPNSNEQF

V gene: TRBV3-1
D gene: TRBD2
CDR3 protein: ASSQEPSGGFTDTQY

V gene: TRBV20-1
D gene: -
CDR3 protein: SATHPYNEQF

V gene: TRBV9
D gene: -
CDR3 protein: ASSVEGTLYNEQF

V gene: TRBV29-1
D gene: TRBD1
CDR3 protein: SATTGGEQRLSGEQF

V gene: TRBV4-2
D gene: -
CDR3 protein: ASSFSDSGPIYNEQF

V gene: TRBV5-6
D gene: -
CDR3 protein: ASSITRDATNEKLF

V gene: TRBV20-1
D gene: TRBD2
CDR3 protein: SARDITSGSLSDTQY

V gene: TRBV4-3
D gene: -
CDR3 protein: ASSPPNSSGNTIY

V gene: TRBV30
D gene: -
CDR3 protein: AWITPYGRPGYT

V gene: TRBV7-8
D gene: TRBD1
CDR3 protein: ASRPEGQGDQPQH

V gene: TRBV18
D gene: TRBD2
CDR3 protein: ASSPGTSGFTYEQY

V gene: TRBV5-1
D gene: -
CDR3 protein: ASSLNRRTYEQY

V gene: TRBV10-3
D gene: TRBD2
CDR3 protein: AISESRLAGAQETQY

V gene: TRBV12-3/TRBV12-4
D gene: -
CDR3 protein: ASSSRQRNTEAF

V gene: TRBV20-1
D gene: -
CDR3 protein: SAREVIGGSSGNTIY

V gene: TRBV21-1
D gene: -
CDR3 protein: ASSRTSAF

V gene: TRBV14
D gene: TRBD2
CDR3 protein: ASSRKRDYQINTGELF

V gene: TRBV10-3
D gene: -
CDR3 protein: ATRDGYSYEQY

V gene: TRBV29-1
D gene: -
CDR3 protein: SVAQTSQGRHGYT